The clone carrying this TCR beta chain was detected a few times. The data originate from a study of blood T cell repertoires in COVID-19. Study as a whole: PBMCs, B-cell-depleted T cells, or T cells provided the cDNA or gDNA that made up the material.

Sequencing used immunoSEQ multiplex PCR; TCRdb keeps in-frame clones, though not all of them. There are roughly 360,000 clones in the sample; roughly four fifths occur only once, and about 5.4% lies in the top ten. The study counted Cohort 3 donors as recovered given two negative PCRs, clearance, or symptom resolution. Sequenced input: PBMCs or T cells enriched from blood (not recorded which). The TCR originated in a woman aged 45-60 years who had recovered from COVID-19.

The CDR3 DNA reads TGTGCCAGCAGCCCCAGCAGGGGACAGGGACCTGAAGCTTTCTTT. It specifies CASSPSRGQGPEAFF. The chain uses TRBV7-9 and TRBJ1-1; 9 nucleotides agree with TRBD1. The J segment lost 6 bases and the V segment lost 5 bases, leaving 10 bases of the junction unmatched. CDR1 and CDR2 from the germline V gene are SEHNR and FQNEAQ (reference sequence). The CDR3 runs to 15 residues.